The clone carrying this T cell receptor beta chain has a single count. The data originate from a study of blood T cell repertoires in COVID-19. Libraries were prepared by immunoSEQ multiplex PCR; TCRdb keeps only in-frame clonotypes and omits some of them. The data hold fewer than 400,000 clones, with 85% to 90% observed a single time. The CDR3 length is 14 residues. Germline V gene data show CDR1 as MDHEN and CDR2 as SYDVKM. V gave up 2 bases and J gave up 0 bases, with 5 bases separating them. The gene calls are TRBV28 and TRBJ1-5, with D unresolved. The sequencing input was PBMCs or T cells enriched from blood (not recorded which). This clonotype was obtained from a woman aged 45-65 years who had recovered from COVID-19. This CDR3 reads CASSLVISNQPQHF. CDR3 nucleotides: TGTGCCAGCAGTTTAGTTATTAGCAATCAGCCCCAGCATTTT.